This T cell receptor (beta chain) is drawn from a study of blood T cell repertoires in COVID-19. The overall study: T cells, B-cell-depleted T cells, or PBMCs supplied cDNA or gDNA.

Per the authors' pipeline: Estimation of nucleated cell counts relied on the amplification of reference gene primers. The data were produced by immunoSEQ multiplex PCR, yet TCRdb's version contains in-frame clones alone and is incomplete. D and trimming were read from the DNA, whereas the V and J calls and clone size are those reported in that table. The sample gives 250,000 to 400,000 clones, 88% of which show up once; 1.5% to 2% is in the top ten. Between the trimmed V and J ends, which lost 5 bases and 7 bases, there was a span of 11 bases. Germline assignment: CDR1 MDHEN and CDR2 SYDVKM. The CDR3 covers 13 residues.

The rearrangement uses TRBV28 and TRBJ2-2, with D hard to call. Sequenced material: peripheral blood. The sequence came from a woman younger than 45 with COVID-19, enrolled during active disease. For the CDR3, the DNA is TGTGCCAGCAGTGCAAGACATGGCGGGGAGCTGTTTTTT. Amino acid sequence: CASSARHGGELFF.